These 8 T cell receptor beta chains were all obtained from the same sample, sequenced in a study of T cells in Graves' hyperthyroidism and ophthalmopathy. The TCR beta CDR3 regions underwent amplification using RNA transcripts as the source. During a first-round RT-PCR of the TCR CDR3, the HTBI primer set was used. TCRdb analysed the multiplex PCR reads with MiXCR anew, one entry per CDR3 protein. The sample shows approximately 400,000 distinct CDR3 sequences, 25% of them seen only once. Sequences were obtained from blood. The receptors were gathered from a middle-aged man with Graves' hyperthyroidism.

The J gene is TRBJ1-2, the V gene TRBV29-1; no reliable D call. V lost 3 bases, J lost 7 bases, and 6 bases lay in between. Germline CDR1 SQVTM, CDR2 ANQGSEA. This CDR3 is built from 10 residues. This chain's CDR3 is CSVERAGYTF. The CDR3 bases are TGCAGCGTTGAGCGGGCTGGCTACACCTTC.

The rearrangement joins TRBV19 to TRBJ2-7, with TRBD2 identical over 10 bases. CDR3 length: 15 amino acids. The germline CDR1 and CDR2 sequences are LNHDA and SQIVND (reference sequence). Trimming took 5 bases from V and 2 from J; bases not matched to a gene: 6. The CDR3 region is CASSLGTSVAYEQYF. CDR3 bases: TGTGCCAGTAGTCTCGGGACTAGCGTAGCCTACGAGCAGTACTTC.

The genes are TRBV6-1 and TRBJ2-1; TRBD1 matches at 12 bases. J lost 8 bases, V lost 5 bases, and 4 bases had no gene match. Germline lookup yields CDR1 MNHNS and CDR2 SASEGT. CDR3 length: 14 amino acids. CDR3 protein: CASSQGQGAYEQFF. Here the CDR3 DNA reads TGTGCCAGCAGTCAGGGACAGGGGGCCTATGAGCAGTTCTTC.

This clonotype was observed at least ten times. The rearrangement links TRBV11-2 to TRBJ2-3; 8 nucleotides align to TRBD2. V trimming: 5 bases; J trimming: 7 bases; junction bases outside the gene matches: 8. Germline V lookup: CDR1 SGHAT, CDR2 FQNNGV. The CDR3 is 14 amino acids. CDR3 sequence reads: CASSHSGNGNTQYF. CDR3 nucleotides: TGTGCCAGCAGCCATAGCGGGAATGGTAATACGCAGTATTTT.

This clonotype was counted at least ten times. The CDR3 spells CSAARDRVYEQYF. The CDR3 nucleotides are TGCAGTGCTGCCCGGGACAGGGTCTACGAGCAGTACTTC. The rearrangement joins TRBV20-1 to TRBJ2-7; 9 bases map to TRBD1. The length of the CDR3 is 13 residues. The germline gives CDR1 DFQATT, CDR2 SNEGSKA (reference sequence). The ends lost 5 bases at V and 3 bases at J; junction bases unmatched: 5.

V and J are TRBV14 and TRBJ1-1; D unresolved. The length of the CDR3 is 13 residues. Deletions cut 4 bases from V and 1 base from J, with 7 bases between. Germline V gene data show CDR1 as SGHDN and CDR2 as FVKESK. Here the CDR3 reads CASSRIPNTEAFF. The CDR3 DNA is TGTGCCAGCAGCCGAATACCGAACACTGAAGCTTTCTTT. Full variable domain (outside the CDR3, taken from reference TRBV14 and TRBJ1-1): EAGVTQFPSHSVIEKGQTVTLRCDPISGHDNLYWYRRVMGKEIKFLLHFVKESKQDESGMPNNRFLAERTGGTYSTLKVQPAELEDSGVYFCASSRIPNTEAFFGQGTRLTVV.

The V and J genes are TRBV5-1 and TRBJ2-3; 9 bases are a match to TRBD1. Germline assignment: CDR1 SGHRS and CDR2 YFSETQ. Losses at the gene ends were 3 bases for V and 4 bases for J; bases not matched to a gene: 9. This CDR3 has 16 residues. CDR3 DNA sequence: TGCGCCAGCAGCTCTTCCGGGACAGGGAGCCCAGATACGCAGTATTTT. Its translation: CASSSSGTGSPDTQYF. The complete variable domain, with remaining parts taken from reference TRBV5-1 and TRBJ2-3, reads KAGVTQTPRYLIKTRGQQVTLSCSPISGHRSVSWYQQTPGQGLQFLFEYFSETQRNKGNFPGRFSGRQFSNSRSEMNVSTLELGDSALYLCASSSSGTGSPDTQYFGPGTRLTVL.

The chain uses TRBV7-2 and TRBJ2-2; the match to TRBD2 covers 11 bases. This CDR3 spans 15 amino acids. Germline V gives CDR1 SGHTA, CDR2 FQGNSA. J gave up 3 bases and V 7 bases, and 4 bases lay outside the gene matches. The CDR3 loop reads CASKLAGVDTGELFF. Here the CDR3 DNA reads TGTGCCAGCAAACTAGCGGGAGTTGACACCGGGGAGCTGTTTTTT.